One and the same sample provided the 31 T cell receptor beta chains below, sequenced in a study of blood T cell repertoires in COVID-19. TCRdb's copy holds only in-frame clones and misses some; the assay was immunoSEQ multiplex PCR. Of approximately 300,000 clones in the sample, 89% were seen once. Source material: peripheral blood. These receptors came from a man aged 18 to 30 who had recovered from COVID-19.

This clone was counted a single time. The chain is built from TRBV7-2 and TRBJ2-3; the match to TRBD2 covers 9 bases. The CDR3 sequence is 17 residues long. Germline CDR1 reads SGHTA; CDR2 reads FQGNSA. The V gene end was trimmed by 5 bases and the J gene end by 0 bases; junction bases not matched to a gene: 9. The CDR3 protein is CASSKITGTSSTDTQYF. In DNA form, the CDR3 reads TGTGCCAGCAGCAAAATTACCGGGACTAGCAGCACAGATACGCAGTATTTT.

The V call is TRBV5-4, the J call TRBJ1-2; no reliable D call. Germline V gene lookup returns CDR1 SGHNT and CDR2 YYREEE (reference sequence). CDR3 length: 16 residues. Trimming took 4 bases from V and 8 from J, leaving 24 bases between them. Here the CDR3 reads CASSLAGGAAYSGYTF. As DNA, the CDR3 is TGTGCCAGCAGCCTTGCCGGCGGCGCGGCTTATTCGGGCTACACCTTC. The full variable domain, completed using reference TRBV5-4 and TRBJ1-2, is ETGVTQSPTHLIKTRGQQVTLRCSSQSGHNTVSWYQQALGQGPQFIFQYYREEENGRGNFPPRFSGLQFPNYSSELNVNALELDDSALYLCASSLAGGAAYSGYTFGSGTRLTVV.

V gene TRBV28 combines with J gene TRBJ1-1; TRBD1 matches 7 bases. This CDR3 has 14 amino acids. Germline V gene sequence: CDR1 MDHEN, CDR2 SYDVKM. Losses at the gene ends were 2 bases for V and 10 bases for J; bases not matched to a gene: 10. CDR3: CASSLGQARRGAFF. For the CDR3, the DNA is TGTGCCAGCAGTTTAGGACAGGCCCGGCGAGGAGCTTTCTTT.

J is TRBJ2-1 and V is TRBV5-6, with TRBD1 identical over 9 bases. CDR1 is SGHDT, CDR2 YYEEEE, per germline. The CDR3 totals 15 residues. The ends lost 4 bases at V and 3 bases at J; junction bases unmatched: 5. The CDR3, as DNA: TGTGCCAGCAGCGGGGGACAGGGCAGCTACAATGAGCAGTTCTTC. This codes for CASSGGQGSYNEQFF.

The sample holds one count of this clone. The V call is TRBV27, the J call TRBJ2-7; D gene unclear. V gave up 5 bases and J gave up 3 bases, with 11 bases separating them. Per the germline V gene, CDR1 is MNHEY and CDR2 is SMNVEV (reference sequence). The CDR3 loop spans 13 amino acids. The CDR3 protein is CASSPDFRYEQYF. The CDR3 DNA sequence: TGTGCCAGCAGTCCCGACTTTCGCTACGAGCAGTACTTC.

V and J are TRBV9 and TRBJ2-7; 12 bases agree with TRBD2. Losses at the gene ends were 4 bases for V and 3 bases for J; bases not matched to a gene: 2. CDR3 length: 14 amino acids. Germline loops: CDR1 SGDLS, CDR2 YYNGEE. CDR3 DNA: TGTGCCAGCAGCCCGGGACTAGCGGGCTACGAGCAGTACTTC. Residues: CASSPGLAGYEQYF.

Only one count was recorded for this clone. The J gene is TRBJ1-2, the V gene TRBV27; D may be TRBD1 (5 bases). Germline lookup yields CDR1 MNHEY and CDR2 SMNVEV (reference sequence). V dropped 5 bases and J dropped 5 bases, with 9 bases sitting between them. This CDR3 is 12 amino acids long. The CDR3 reads CASSTGGYGYTF. CDR3 coding DNA: TGTGCCAGCAGTACCGGGGGGTATGGCTACACCTTC.

This chain uses TRBV19 with TRBJ1-4, with 9 bases that match TRBD1. Trimming cost V 8 bases and J 8 bases; bases outside gene matches: 3. CDR1 is LNHDA and CDR2 is SQIVND in the germline V gene (reference sequence). CDR3 length: 12 amino acids. The CDR3 spells CASLGQGEKLFF. The CDR3 DNA sequence: TGTGCCAGTTTGGGACAGGGAGAAAAACTGTTTTTT.

The chain links TRBV5-1 to TRBJ1-1, with 7 bases matching TRBD1. V lost 4 bases and J lost 0; bases outside the gene matches: 9. Germline lookup yields CDR1 SGHRS and CDR2 YFSETQ. CDR3 size: 16 residues. CDR3 coding DNA: TGCGCCAGCAGCCAACAGGGGAGTCTGGTGAACACTGAAGCTTTCTTT. It encodes CASSQQGSLVNTEAFF.

The chain combines TRBV13 with TRBJ2-3; tentatively, D is TRBD2 (6 bases). The CDR3 consists of 15 residues. The V gene lost 5 bases and the J gene lost 4 bases, with 16 bases spanning the gap. Per the germline V gene, CDR1 is PRHDT and CDR2 is FYEKMQ (reference sequence). The CDR3 spells CASSAEASAADTQYF. The CDR3 nucleotides read TGTGCCAGCAGCGCGGAGGCTAGCGCAGCAGATACGCAGTATTTT.

The CDR3 sequence is CASSVVAGASYNEQFF. The CDR3 DNA reads TGTGCCAGCAGTGTTGTAGCGGGGGCATCGTACAATGAGCAGTTCTTC. This chain uses TRBV6-1 with TRBJ2-1, with TRBD2 matching over 9 bases. The V and J ends lost 4 bases and 4 bases, in that order; junction bases with no gene match: 8. The germline CDR1 and CDR2 sequences are MNHNS and SASEGT. The CDR3 covers 16 residues.

The J gene is TRBJ2-7, the V gene TRBV27; 7 bases map to TRBD1. The CDR3 sequence is 15 residues long. The J segment lost 2 bases and the V segment lost 7 bases, leaving 11 bases of the junction unmatched. Germline V gives CDR1 MNHEY, CDR2 SMNVEV (reference sequence). CDR3 DNA: TGTGCCAGCACCTCCACCCCAGGGGGAGCCTACGAGCAGTACTTC. As protein: CASTSTPGGAYEQYF.

The J gene is TRBJ2-6, the V gene TRBV19; D gene ambiguous. Trimming cost V 1 base and J 0 bases, with 4 bases left between them. The germline V gene has CDR1 LNHDA and CDR2 SQIVND (reference sequence). The CDR3 contains 15 residues. CDR3 DNA: TGTGCCAGTAGTATAGGTTACTCTGGGGCCAACGTCCTGACTTTC. Translation gives CASSIGYSGANVLTF.

The rearrangement uses TRBV7-9 and TRBJ1-1; perhaps TRBD1 as D (5 bases). This CDR3 is built from 14 residues. Trimming cost V 6 bases and J 5 bases, with 16 bases left between them. Germline CDR1 is SEHNR and CDR2 is FQNEAQ (reference sequence). The CDR3 nucleotides read TGTGCCAGCAGACCCCGTAGGGGAAAAACTGAAGCTTTCTTT. This translates into CASRPRRGKTEAFF. The entire variable domain, with the rest obtained from reference TRBV7-9 and TRBJ1-1, is as follows: DTGVSQNPRHKITKRGQNVTFRCDPISEHNRLYWYRQTLGQGPEFLTYFQNEAQLEKSRLLSDRFSAERPKGSFSTLEIQRTEQGDSAMYLCASRPRRGKTEAFFGQGTRLTVV.

The rearrangement joins TRBV10-3 to TRBJ2-2; 7 bases fit TRBD1. Germline V gene sequence: CDR1 ENHRY, CDR2 SYGVKD. Trimming at V came to 3 bases and at J to 5 bases, leaving 3 bases not matched to a gene. The CDR3 covers 14 residues. The CDR3 nucleotides are TGTGCCATCAGTGAAGACAGGGTGACCGGGGAGCTGTTTTTT. This sequence encodes CAISEDRVTGELFF.

The chain couples TRBV19 to TRBJ2-1, with 9 bases lining up with TRBD2. The CDR3 totals 20 residues. CDR1 LNHDA and CDR2 SQIVND come from the germline V gene (reference sequence). V was clipped by 1 base and J by 1 base; unmatched bases: 14. Here the CDR3 reads CASSIGSPGGLAGSYNEQFF. The CDR3, as DNA: TGTGCCAGTAGTATAGGATCCCCGGGGGGCCTAGCGGGATCCTACAATGAGCAGTTCTTC.

The rearrangement uses TRBV6-5 and TRBJ2-3, with 10 nucleotides matching TRBD2. Germline CDR1 MNHEY, CDR2 SVGAGI. Trimming took 4 bases from V and 1 from J; bases not matched to a gene: 5. CDR3 length: 16 amino acids. The DNA for the CDR3 is TGTGCCAGCAGTTTCGGTCTAGCGGGGGGCACAGATACGCAGTATTTT. This codes for CASSFGLAGGTDTQYF.

The V gene is TRBV12-3 or TRBV12-4, the J gene TRBJ1-4; D is ambiguous. This CDR3 has 12 amino acids. Trimming left V 4 bases short and J 7 bases short, with 7 bases between. DNA of the CDR3: TGTGCCAGCAGTTGGGCCTTTGAAAAACTGTTTTTT. Translated, it gives CASSWAFEKLFF.

V gene TRBV19 combines with J gene TRBJ1-2, with 8 nucleotides matching TRBD1. Germline CDR1 LNHDA, CDR2 SQIVND (reference sequence). The ends lost 4 bases at V and 5 bases at J; junction bases unmatched: 9. The CDR3 runs to 15 residues. This CDR3 is CASSRGTGGTYGYTF. In DNA form, the CDR3 reads TGTGCCAGTAGTAGGGGGACAGGAGGTACTTATGGCTACACCTTC.

The genes are TRBV28 and TRBJ1-2; D possibly corresponds to TRBD1 (5 bases). Trimming removed 8 bases from V and 0 bases from J, with 10 bases in between. Germline V gives CDR1 MDHEN, CDR2 SYDVKM. The CDR3 length is 13 residues. The chain's CDR3 is CASAMTANYGYTF. The CDR3 coding sequence is TGTGCCAGCGCGATGACAGCTAACTATGGCTACACCTTC.

This clone was recorded once. This sequence joins TRBV15 and TRBJ2-6; TRBD1 agrees at 7 bases. Germline loops: CDR1 LNHNV, CDR2 YYDKDF (reference sequence). The CDR3 contains 16 residues. With V trimmed by 8 bases and J by 1 base, 8 bases remained unmatched. In nucleotides, the CDR3 is TGTGCCACCGCCGGGACAGCCGGTTCTGGGGCCAACGTCCTGACTTTC. It encodes CATAGTAGSGANVLTF. Filled out from reference TRBV15 and TRBJ2-6, the complete variable domain reads DAMVIQNPRYQVTQFGKPVTLSCSQTLNHNVMYWYQQKSSQAPKLLFHYYDKDFNNEADTPDNFQSRRPNTSFCFLDIRSPGLGDTAMYLCATAGTAGSGANVLTFGAGSRLTVL.

The chain couples TRBV13 to TRBJ1-2; 9 bases are shared with TRBD1. This CDR3 contains 16 residues. Germline assignment: CDR1 PRHDT and CDR2 FYEKMQ (reference sequence). Trimming cost V 1 base and J 7 bases; bases outside gene matches: 10. The CDR3 loop is CASSLAHPGQGFGYTF. The CDR3 nucleotides read TGTGCCAGCAGCTTAGCCCACCCGGGACAGGGATTTGGCTACACCTTC.

In DNA, the CDR3 is TGTGCCAGCAGACCGGGACTTCCTTACGAGCAGTACTTC. Its translation is CASRPGLPYEQYF. The V and J genes are TRBV6-5 and TRBJ2-7, with TRBD2 as a possible D gene (6 bases). The germline V and J ends were trimmed by 6 bases and 4 bases, with 13 bases remaining between them. The CDR3 contains 13 residues. The germline V gene encodes CDR1 MNHEY and CDR2 SVGAGI.

This clone was found once. V and J are TRBV7-9 and TRBJ2-1; a weak D match, TRBD1 (6 bases). Trimming removed 6 bases at V and 7 bases at J, with 16 bases between. Germline CDR1 SEHNR, CDR2 FQNEAQ (reference sequence). The CDR3 is made up of 14 amino acids. CDR3 sequence reads: CASRPGTPGNEQFF. Here the CDR3 DNA reads TGTGCCAGCAGGCCCGGGACACCCGGAAATGAGCAGTTCTTC.

The V and J genes are TRBV6-5 and TRBJ2-1; D possibly corresponds to TRBD1 (6 bases). Between the trimmed V and J ends, which lost 4 bases and 7 bases, there was a span of 8 bases. The CDR3 totals 12 residues. Germline V CDR1 and CDR2: MNHEY, SVGAGI. The CDR3 reads CASSSDRNEQFF. CDR3 sequence (DNA): TGTGCCAGCAGTTCCGACAGGAATGAGCAGTTCTTC.

This chain joins TRBV7-9 and TRBJ1-1; unclear D gene. V lost 4 bases and J 7 bases, leaving 13 bases between the germline ends. Germline V lookup: CDR1 SEHNR, CDR2 FQNEAQ (reference sequence). This CDR3 has 13 amino acids. CDR3: CASSWTHAGEAFF. The CDR3 DNA reads TGTGCCAGCAGCTGGACTCATGCGGGTGAAGCTTTCTTT.

The chain recombines TRBV5-6 with TRBJ2-1; 10 bases align to TRBD1. The CDR3 is made up of 14 amino acids. J gave up 9 bases and V 0 bases, and 3 bases lay outside the gene matches. Per germline, CDR1 SGHDT and CDR2 YYEEEE. The CDR3 coding sequence is TGTGCCAGCAGCTTGGGACAGGGGGCGCTTGAGCAGTTCTTC. Amino acids: CASSLGQGALEQFF.

The CDR3: CASSIDKTEAFF. As DNA, the CDR3 is TGTGCCAGCAGCATCGACAAGACTGAAGCTTTCTTT. The genes are TRBV5-4 and TRBJ1-1; D uncertain. This CDR3 contains 12 residues. The germline CDR1 and CDR2 sequences are SGHNT and YYREEE (reference sequence). The V end lost 4 bases, the J end lost 5 bases, and 9 bases lay between the germline ends.

Points on this clone: This same CDR3 is encoded by further DNA sequences in the sample. This sequence joins TRBV29-1 and TRBJ1-2; the D gene is possibly TRBD1 (5 bases). Germline loops: CDR1 SQVTM, CDR2 ANQGSEA. The CDR3 is 12 residues long. V was shortened by 3 bases and J by 4 bases, with 9 bases between the two germline ends. This chain's CDR3 is CSVEGGAYGYTF. DNA of the CDR3: TGCAGCGTTGAGGGGGGAGCCTATGGCTACACCTTC.

This chain joins TRBV2 and TRBJ1-6, with 12 nucleotides matching TRBD1. Per germline, CDR1 SNHLY and CDR2 FYNNEI. This CDR3 comprises 16 residues. With 3 bases clipped from V and 15 bases from J, the junction kept 12 bases outside the gene matches. The CDR3: CASSERDRGPGLHLHF. The CDR3 nucleotides read TGTGCCAGCAGTGAGCGGGACAGGGGGCCAGGATTACACCTCCACTTT.

The chain joins TRBV7-9 to TRBJ2-1; 13 nucleotides line up with TRBD2. The V segment lost 4 bases and the J segment 7 bases; nucleotides outside the gene matches: 10. The CDR3 consists of 17 residues. Per the germline V gene, CDR1 is SEHNR and CDR2 is FQNEAQ (reference sequence). The CDR3 nucleotides read TGTGCCAGCAGCTCTGGGTCACTAGCGGGAGGGCGAAATGAGCAGTTCTTC. It specifies CASSSGSLAGGRNEQFF.